Shown below are 20 T cell receptor beta chains from a single sample sequenced in a study of cytomegalovirus exposure and HLA in healthy donors. The PCR ran on 60 Vbeta and 13 Jbeta primers. Here immunoSEQ multiplex PCR was the method, and the copy in TCRdb shows in-frame clones only, minus some. This table has around 100,000 clones, almost 85% appearing once. The material sequenced was PBMCs. Receptors were obtained from a woman aged 18-29 years in good health and CMV-seropositive.

The V call is TRBV6-6, the J call TRBJ1-1; D perhaps matches TRBD1 (6 bases). Germline V gene data show CDR1 as MNHNY and CDR2 as SVGAGI (reference sequence). There are 12 residues in the CDR3. CDR3 in DNA: TGTGTCCCGGTCGGGGGGCGGACTGAAGCTTTCTTT. Translating gives CVPVGGRTEAFF.

The chain uses TRBV10-2 and TRBJ1-6, with D possibly matching TRBD1 (6 bases). V lost 0 bases to trimming and J lost 9 bases, with 15 bases between them. The CDR3 consists of 16 residues. Germline loops: CDR1 WSHSY, CDR2 SAAADI. This CDR3 reads CASSESRGTTSSPLHF. In nucleotides, the CDR3 is TGCGCCAGCAGTGAGTCACGAGGGACAACGTCTTCACCCCTCCACTTT.

The V call is TRBV5-4, the J call TRBJ2-7, with 9 bases identical to TRBD1. The CDR3 extends over 15 amino acids. V lost 4 bases, J lost 2 bases, and 7 bases stayed unmatched. CDR1 SGHNT and CDR2 YYREEE come from the germline V gene (reference sequence). The CDR3 spells CASSPGTGSTYEQYF. DNA for the CDR3: TGTGCCAGCAGCCCGGGGACAGGGTCCACCTACGAGCAGTACTTC. Combining the CDR3 with reference TRBV5-4 and TRBJ2-7 gives the whole variable domain ETGVTQSPTHLIKTRGQQVTLRCSSQSGHNTVSWYQQALGQGPQFIFQYYREEENGRGNFPPRFSGLQFPNYSSELNVNALELDDSALYLCASSPGTGSTYEQYFGPGTRLTVT.

V gene TRBV6-5 combines with J gene TRBJ2-1; 8 nucleotides agree with TRBD2. The CDR3 has 16 amino acids. With 0 bases clipped from V and 2 bases from J, the junction kept 3 bases outside the gene matches. Looked up from germline, CDR1 is MNHEY and CDR2 is SVGAGI. CDR3 coding DNA: TGTGCCAGCAGTTACTCGCCGGGACTAGCCTACAATGAGCAGTTCTTC. Translated, it gives CASSYSPGLAYNEQFF.

CDR3 in amino acids: CASSRTHRDQPQHF. The CDR3 nucleotides are TGTGCCAGCAGCAGAACCCACAGGGACCAGCCCCAGCATTTT. The chain couples TRBV28 to TRBJ1-5, with D possibly TRBD1 on 6 matching bases. Deletions cut 6 bases from V and 7 bases from J, with 16 bases between. The germline V gene encodes CDR1 MDHEN and CDR2 SYDVKM. The CDR3 has 14 residues.

This clone counts as medium-sized. J is TRBJ2-7 and V is TRBV6-5; 10 nucleotides match TRBD1. Germline values: CDR1 MNHEY, CDR2 SVGAGI. The trim removed 6 bases at V and 3 bases at J, leaving 5 bases unmatched. The CDR3 consists of 14 residues. CDR3 loop: CASSRDRGLYEQYF. The CDR3 bases are TGTGCCAGCAGCCGGGACAGGGGCCTCTACGAGCAGTACTTC.

This chain links TRBV7-9 with TRBJ1-3, with TRBD1 matching over 11 bases. This CDR3 has 17 residues. CDR1 SEHNR and CDR2 FQNEAQ come from the germline V gene (reference sequence). Trimming cost V 5 bases and J 5 bases; bases outside gene matches: 11. The CDR3 here is CASSDPSGTGGRNTIYF. DNA for the CDR3: TGTGCCAGCAGCGACCCATCGGGGACAGGGGGTAGAAACACCATATATTTT.

This clone was counted a single time. The rearrangement uses TRBV5-1 and TRBJ2-5, with 7 positions matching TRBD2. Germline CDR1 reads SGHRS; CDR2 reads YFSETQ. Trimming removed 0 bases from V and 2 bases from J; junction bases left unmatched: 10. This CDR3 is built from 17 residues. DNA for the CDR3: TGCGCCAGCAGCTTGGAAGGAGCGGGGCAGACTCAAGAGACCCAGTACTTC. Translating it yields CASSLEGAGQTQETQYF.

The chain carries TRBV5-1 and TRBJ2-3; TRBD2 is a possible D gene (6 bases). The CDR3 covers 15 residues. Germline CDR1 reads SGHRS; CDR2 reads YFSETQ. The V end lost 4 bases, the J end lost 0 bases, and 12 bases lay between the germline ends. CDR3 in DNA: TGCGCCAGCAGCCCGGGGACTCAAAGCACAGATACGCAGTATTTT. Residues: CASSPGTQSTDTQYF.

The V and J genes are TRBV19 and TRBJ2-5; the D is unclear. The V end was cut by 4 bases, the J end by 4 bases, with 22 bases between. CDR1 and CDR2 (germline): LNHDA, SQIVND (reference sequence). This CDR3 spans 17 amino acids. The chain's CDR3 is CASSSGNLALTGETQYF. Here the CDR3 DNA reads TGTGCCAGTAGTAGTGGAAACTTGGCCTTAACGGGAGAGACCCAGTACTTC.

The chain is built from TRBV10-2 and TRBJ2-1; D not resolved. This CDR3 comprises 11 residues. Trimming removed 4 bases from V and 8 bases from J, with 6 bases in between. The germline V gene has CDR1 WSHSY and CDR2 SAAADI. As DNA, the CDR3 is TGCGCCAGCAGTGTAGAGGATGAGCAGTTCTTC. It specifies CASSVEDEQFF.

The chain recombines TRBV7-2 with TRBJ2-7; D is unclear. Trimming took 1 base from V and 0 from J, leaving 7 bases between them. The CDR3 has 14 amino acids. Germline V lookup: CDR1 SGHTA, CDR2 FQGNSA. Written as DNA, the CDR3 is TGTGCCAGCAGCTTAGGTCGCGACTCCTACGAGCAGTACTTC. Protein sequence: CASSLGRDSYEQYF. Supplemented by reference TRBV7-2 and TRBJ2-7, the full variable domain reads GAGVSQSPSNKVTEKGKDVELRCDPISGHTALYWYRQSLGQGLEFLIYFQGNSAPDKSGLPSDRFSAERTGGSVSTLTIQRTQQEDSAVYLCASSLGRDSYEQYFGPGTRLTVT.

This clone has only one observation. The rearrangement uses TRBV6-6 and TRBJ2-7; 9 bases fit TRBD2. Trimming removed 10 bases from V and 3 bases from J; junction bases left unmatched: 13. The CDR3 spans 15 residues. Germline V gene sequence: CDR1 MNHNY, CDR2 SVGAGI (reference sequence). The CDR3 loop reads CATMLSTSGSYEQYF. The CDR3 DNA sequence: TGTGCCACCATGCTCTCGACTAGCGGTAGCTACGAGCAGTACTTC.

The chain is built from TRBV6-5 and TRBJ1-1; possible D gene TRBD1, 5 bases. The CDR3 consists of 14 residues. V was cut by 0 bases and J by 4 bases, with 9 bases left in between. The germline V gene encodes CDR1 MNHEY and CDR2 SVGAGI. The chain's CDR3 is CASSYSTGVTEAFF. DNA of the CDR3: TGTGCCAGCAGTTACTCCACGGGGGTCACTGAAGCTTTCTTT.

The chain uses TRBV7-2 and TRBJ2-7; D is unclear. Germline CDR1 reads SGHTA; CDR2 reads FQGNSA. The CDR3 is 12 residues long. The germline V and J ends were trimmed by 5 bases and 0 bases, with 5 bases remaining between them. CDR3 amino acids: CASSPFSYEQYF. The CDR3 DNA is TGTGCCAGCAGCCCGTTCTCCTACGAGCAGTACTTC.

The gene calls are TRBV28 and TRBJ2-7; 9 bases are shared with TRBD2. This CDR3 contains 15 residues. Trimming cost V 6 bases and J 3 bases; bases outside gene matches: 9. Germline assignment: CDR1 MDHEN and CDR2 SYDVKM. The CDR3 coding sequence is TGTGCCAGCAGCCCCTCGGGACTAGCTCTCTACGAGCAGTACTTC. It translates to CASSPSGLALYEQYF.

The rearrangement links TRBV5-1 to TRBJ2-2; perhaps TRBD2 as D (5 bases). CDR3 size: 14 residues. Germline V CDR1 and CDR2: SGHRS, YFSETQ. V lost 0 bases and J lost 6, with 9 bases in between. CDR3: CASSLDLAPGELFF. Written as DNA, the CDR3 is TGCGCCAGCAGCTTGGATCTAGCCCCCGGGGAGCTGTTTTTT.

This chain connects TRBV9 to TRBJ2-5; a weak D match, TRBD1 (5 bases). V lost 4 bases and J 4 bases, leaving 11 bases between the germline ends. From germline, CDR1 is SGDLS and CDR2 YYNGEE. The CDR3 runs to 13 residues. The CDR3 reads CASSPRQGETQYF. The CDR3 bases are TGTGCCAGCAGCCCCCGGCAGGGAGAGACCCAGTACTTC.

CDR3 sequence: CASSDSRGLDSNQPQHF. In DNA form, the CDR3 reads TGTGCCAGCAGTGATTCTAGAGGGCTTGATAGCAATCAGCCCCAGCATTTT. The V gene is TRBV25-1, the J gene TRBJ1-5; D remains unclear. This CDR3 region has 17 residues. Trimming took off 3 bases at V and 0 bases at J, with 15 bases between the two ends. The germline V gene has CDR1 MGHDK and CDR2 SYGVNS.

Only one count was recorded for this clone. The J gene is TRBJ2-5, the V gene TRBV19; unclear D gene. CDR1 is LNHDA and CDR2 is SQIVND in the germline V gene (reference sequence). The V and J ends lost 4 bases and 5 bases respectively, with 8 bases between them. The CDR3 is made up of 12 amino acids. The DNA for the CDR3 is TGTGCCAGTAGTAAGAGGTGGGAGACCCAGTACTTC. It codes for CASSKRWETQYF.